The T cell receptor (beta chain) under discussion was sequenced for a study of blood T cell repertoires in COVID-19. About the study: Acute-phase and convalescent COVID-19 samples originated in the United States, Italy and Spain. The cDNA or gDNA used as material had been derived from T cells, B-cell-depleted T cells, or PBMCs.

Trimming removed 3 bases from V and 2 bases from J; junction bases left unmatched: 4. In germline, CDR1 is KGHSH, CDR2 LQKENI. There are 15 residues in the CDR3. In the original processing: Researchers report that nucleated cell counts were estimated from reference gene primer amplification. TCRdb keeps only in-frame clones here, not all; method: immunoSEQ multiplex PCR. The DNA was the basis for D and trimming; V, J and clone size are from that table. Of some 180,000 clones listed, 75% to 85% were seen once; the top ten hold approximately 9.9%. Seattle enrolled patients during active infection and tracked them longitudinally.

This chain uses TRBV18 with TRBJ2-1, with 7 bases fitting TRBD1. The source material was peripheral blood. This sequence was found in a woman in her thirties or forties with COVID-19, enrolled during active disease. DNA for the CDR3: TGTGCCAGCTCACCCGACAGGGTCGCCTACAATGAGCAGTTCTTC. Translated, it gives CASSPDRVAYNEQFF.